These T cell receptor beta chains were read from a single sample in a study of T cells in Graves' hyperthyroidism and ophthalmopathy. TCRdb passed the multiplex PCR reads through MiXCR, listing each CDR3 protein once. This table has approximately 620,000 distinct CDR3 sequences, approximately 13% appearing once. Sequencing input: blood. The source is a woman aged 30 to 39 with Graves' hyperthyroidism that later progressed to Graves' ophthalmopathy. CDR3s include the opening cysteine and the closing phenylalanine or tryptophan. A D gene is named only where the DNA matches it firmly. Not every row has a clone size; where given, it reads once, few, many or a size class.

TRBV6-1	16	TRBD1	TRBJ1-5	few	CASNSWDRGWNQPQHF	TGTGCCAGCAATTCATGGGACAGGGGTTGGAATCAGCCCCAGCATTTT
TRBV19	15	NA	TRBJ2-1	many	CASSMKGVALGEQFF	TGTGCCAGTAGTATGAAGGGGGTGGCCCTTGGTGAGCAGTTCTTC
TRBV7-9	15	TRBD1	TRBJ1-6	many	CASSGPGQENSPLHF	TGTGCCAGCAGCGGACCGGGACAGGAGAATTCACCCCTCCACTTT
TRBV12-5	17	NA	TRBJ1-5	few	CASGFVGQSSRNQPQHF	TGTGCTAGTGGTTTTGTGGGGCAGTCGAGTCGCAATCAGCCCCAGCATTTT
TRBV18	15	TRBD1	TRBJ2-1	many	CASSPLWQGQDEQFF	TGTGCCAGCTCACCACTTTGGCAGGGACAGGATGAGCAGTTCTTC
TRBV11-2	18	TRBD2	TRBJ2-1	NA	CASSWNPGTSGSHNEQFF	TGTGCCAGCAGCTGGAACCCCGGGACTAGCGGGAGCCACAATGAGCAGTTCTTC
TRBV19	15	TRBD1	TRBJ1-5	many	CASSIGTALGQPQHF	TGTGCCAGTAGTATCGGGACAGCCTTAGGTCAGCCCCAGCATTTT
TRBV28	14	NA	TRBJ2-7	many	CASSKDSLSYEQYF	TGTGCCAGCAGCAAAGACAGTCTCTCCTACGAGCAGTACTTC
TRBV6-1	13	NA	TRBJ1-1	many	CASSFRGYTEAFF	TGTGCCAGCAGTTTCCGAGGGTACACTGAAGCTTTCTTT
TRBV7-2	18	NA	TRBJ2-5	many	CASSLWPRGRGSQETQYF	TGTGCCAGCAGCTTATGGCCTCGGGGGAGGGGGAGCCAAGAGACCCAGTACTTC
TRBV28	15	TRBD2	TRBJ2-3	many	CASSLASGRADTQYF	TGTGCCAGCAGTTTGGCTAGCGGGAGGGCCGATACGCAGTATTTT
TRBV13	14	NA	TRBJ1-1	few	CASIRTGADTEAFF	TGTGCCAGCATCAGGACGGGCGCGGACACTGAAGCTTTCTTT
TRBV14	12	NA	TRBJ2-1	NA	CASSRDNYEQFF	TGTGCCAGCAGCCGGGACAATTACGAGCAGTTCTTC
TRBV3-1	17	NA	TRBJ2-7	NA	CASSQGTSGTYSYEQYF	TGTGCCAGCAGCCAAGGAACCTCCGGGACGTACTCCTACGAGCAGTACTTC
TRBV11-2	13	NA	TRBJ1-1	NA	CASSLGGSAQAFF	TGTGCCAGCAGCTTAGGGGGAAGCGCTCAAGCTTTCTTT
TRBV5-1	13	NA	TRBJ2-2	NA	CASSLRFTGELFF	TGCGCCAGCAGCTTGAGATTTACCGGGGAGCTGTTTTTT
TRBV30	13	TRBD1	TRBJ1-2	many	CAWAPGQGAAYTF	TGTGCCTGGGCCCCCGGACAGGGGGCTGCCTACACCTTC
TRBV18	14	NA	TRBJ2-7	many	CASSPVRGPGEQYF	TGTGCCAGCTCACCAGTCCGGGGGCCGGGGGAGCAGTACTTC
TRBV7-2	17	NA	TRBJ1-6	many	CASSLFTGYSYNSPLHF	TGTGCCAGCAGCTTATTTACAGGGTACTCCTATAATTCACCCCTCCACTTT
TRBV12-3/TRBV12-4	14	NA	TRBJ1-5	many	CASSLVQGGQPQHF	TGTGCCAGCAGCCTGGTACAGGGCGGACAGCCCCAGCATTTT
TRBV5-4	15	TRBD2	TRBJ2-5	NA	CASSGTSGSRGTQYF	TGTGCCAGCAGCGGGACTAGCGGCTCTCGAGGGACCCAGTACTTC
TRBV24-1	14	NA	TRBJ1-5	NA	CATRGGAGNQPQHF	TGTGCCACCAGGGGGGGGGCGGGCAATCAGCCCCAGCATTTT
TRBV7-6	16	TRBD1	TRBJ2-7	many	CASSEALTGGYYEQYF	TGTGCCAGCAGCGAAGCTCTGACAGGGGGCTACTACGAGCAGTACTTC
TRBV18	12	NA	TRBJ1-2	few	CASSPSEGGYTF	TGTGCCAGCTCACCGTCGGAGGGGGGCTACACCTTC
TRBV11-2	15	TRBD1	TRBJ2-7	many	CASSLGTGLGYEQYF	TGTGCCAGCAGCTTAGGGACAGGGTTGGGATACGAGCAGTACTTC
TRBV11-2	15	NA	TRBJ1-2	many	CASSLSAGIGYGYTF	TGTGCCAGCAGCCTCTCCGCGGGGATCGGCTATGGCTACACCTTC
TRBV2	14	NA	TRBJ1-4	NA	CASSELGSSEKLFF	TGTGCCAGCAGTGAACTAGGGAGTAGTGAAAAACTGTTTTTT
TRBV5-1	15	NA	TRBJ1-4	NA	CASSDGTWIEEKLFF	TGCGCCAGCAGCGACGGGACCTGGATTGAGGAAAAACTGTTTTTT
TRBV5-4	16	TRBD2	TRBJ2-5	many	CASSPGTSGRGETQYF	TGTGCCAGCAGCCCAGGGACTAGCGGGAGGGGAGAGACCCAGTACTTC
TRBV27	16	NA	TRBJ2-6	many	CASSLSSLTGANVLTF	TGTGCCAGCAGTTTATCCTCGCTGACTGGGGCCAACGTCCTGACTTTC
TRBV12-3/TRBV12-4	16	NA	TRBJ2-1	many	CASSFLGRGWNNEQFF	TGTGCCAGCAGTTTCCTGGGTCGGGGCTGGAACAATGAGCAGTTCTTC
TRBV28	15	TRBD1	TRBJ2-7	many	CASTGPGQGHYEQYF	TGTGCCAGCACCGGACCGGGACAGGGGCACTACGAGCAGTACTTC